The 20 T cell receptor beta chains below come from one sample, sequenced in a study of blood T cells in healthy people across ages. Alongside a J-beta primer mix, a sample-barcoded 5' primer served in a second PCR lasting roughly 6 to 12 cycles. One entry per CDR3 protein results from TCRdb running MiXCR on the 5' RACE reads. The table shows 650,000 to 700,000 distinct CDR3 sequences, with 45% to 60% occurring only once. Input material: blood. These TCRs come from a woman of 80 years or more in good health.

The chain is built from TRBV29-1 and TRBJ1-1; TRBD1 aligns across 10 bases. The germline V gene has CDR1 SQVTM and CDR2 ANQGSEA. The CDR3 is 16 amino acids. The ends lost 6 bases at V and 4 bases at J; junction bases unmatched: 14. CDR3 protein: CSVPQGDRGFLTEAFF. The CDR3 DNA reads TGCAGCGTCCCCCAGGGGGACAGGGGCTTTCTCACTGAAGCTTTCTTT.

The sample holds many counts of this clonotype. Here the CDR3 DNA reads TGTGCCAGCAGCCAGGAGGGGTCGCAGCCCCAGCATTTT. Translated: CASSQEGSQPQHF. J is TRBJ1-5 and V is TRBV7-9; a weak D match, TRBD1 (5 bases). CDR3 length: 13 amino acids. CDR1 SEHNR and CDR2 FQNEAQ come from the germline V gene (reference sequence). V lost 5 bases, J lost 7 bases, and 12 bases lay in between.

The genes are TRBV15 and TRBJ2-7, with a possible D match to TRBD1 (7 bases). V lost 2 bases and J 3 bases, leaving 26 bases between the germline ends. Germline loops: CDR1 LNHNV, CDR2 YYDKDF (reference sequence). The CDR3 totals 19 residues. The DNA of the CDR3 is TGTGCCACCAGCAGACCATACCGGGACAGACATCGGGGGTACTACGAGCAGTACTTC. Its protein product is CATSRPYRDRHRGYYEQYF.

V gene TRBV10-2 combines with J gene TRBJ2-1; 9 nucleotides agree with TRBD2. The trim removed 7 bases at V and 8 bases at J, leaving 12 bases unmatched. Germline lookup yields CDR1 WSHSY and CDR2 SAAADI. The CDR3 runs 15 residues. The CDR3 DNA reads TGCGCCAGCACCGAGGGGCTAGCGGGATGGGATGAGCAGTTCTTC. Protein product: CASTEGLAGWDEQFF.

The rearrangement uses TRBV29-1 and TRBJ2-5; 11 bases map to TRBD1. The junction had 5 bases not matched to a gene; V was cut back by 6 bases and J by 2 bases. From germline, CDR1 is SQVTM and CDR2 ANQGSEA. The CDR3 sequence is 14 residues long. The DNA for the CDR3 is TGCAGCGTAATGGACAGGGGGCGACAAGAGACCCAGTACTTC. Translating gives CSVMDRGRQETQYF.

The sample holds a few counts of this clonotype. The V call is TRBV27, the J call TRBJ2-1; 9 bases line up with TRBD2. The CDR3 has 16 residues. Germline V gives CDR1 MNHEY, CDR2 SMNVEV (reference sequence). J was trimmed by 5 bases and V by 2 bases; bases with no gene match: 7. The CDR3 loop reads CASSLLIAGEDNEQFF. The CDR3 DNA reads TGTGCCAGCAGTTTACTGATAGCGGGAGAGGACAATGAGCAGTTCTTC.

The rearrangement uses TRBV10-3 and TRBJ2-5; TRBD1 matches 7 bases. The ends lost 2 bases at V and 5 bases at J; junction bases unmatched: 2. Germline V gene lookup returns CDR1 ENHRY and CDR2 SYGVKD. This CDR3 spans 13 amino acids. The CDR3 protein is CAISEDRDETQYF. The CDR3 nucleotides read TGTGCCATCAGTGAGGACAGGGATGAGACCCAGTACTTC.

The V and J genes are TRBV3-1 and TRBJ2-1, with TRBD2 matching over 10 bases. This CDR3 comprises 17 residues. The germline gives CDR1 LGHDT, CDR2 YNNKEL (reference sequence). V was pared by 2 bases and J by 6 bases, with 10 bases of the junction left unmatched. Here the CDR3 reads CASSQNAQSGGANEQFF. CDR3 bases: TGTGCCAGCAGCCAAAACGCTCAAAGCGGGGGGGCCAATGAGCAGTTCTTC.

The chain couples TRBV4-2 to TRBJ2-7; D is perhaps TRBD1 (5 bases). Per germline, CDR1 LGHNA and CDR2 YNFKEQ. V lost 1 base and J lost 2, with 12 bases in between. There are 15 residues in the CDR3. The DNA of the CDR3 is TGTGCCAGCAGCCAAGGAAGTACAGGCCCCTACGAGCAGTACTTC. This encodes CASSQGSTGPYEQYF.

The V and J genes are TRBV7-2 and TRBJ2-4; D is uncertain. Trimming removed 5 bases from V and 8 bases from J, with 13 bases in between. Germline loops: CDR1 SGHTA, CDR2 FQGNSA. This CDR3 is 13 amino acids long. The CDR3 DNA is TGTGCCAGCAGCCTAAGGTGGATGGACATTCAGTACTTC. As protein: CASSLRWMDIQYF.

Of note for this clonotype: This may be a read error: a much more frequent sequence differs by one nucleotide. The chain employs TRBV20-1 and TRBJ2-3; 8 nucleotides agree with TRBD2. CDR1 DFQATT and CDR2 SNEGSKA come from the germline V gene (reference sequence). This CDR3 has 16 residues. The CDR3 DNA follows: TGCAGTGCTGCCCTCCGAGCGGGAGTGACCACAAATACGCAGTATTTT. It translates to CSAALRAGVTTNTQYF.

This clonotype was seen once. Here the CDR3 reads CASKGRYLQSEQFF. The CDR3 DNA follows: TGTGCCTCTAAGGGCAGATACTTACAGAGTGAGCAGTTCTTC. The chain is built from TRBV2 and TRBJ2-1, with D uncertain. The germline V gene has CDR1 SNHLY and CDR2 FYNNEI. The CDR3 has 14 residues. Trimming left V 11 bases short and J 9 bases short, with 23 bases between.

This clonotype was counted between two and nine times. This chain connects TRBV6-2 or TRBV6-3 to TRBJ2-6; D remains ambiguous. Per germline, CDR1 MNHEY and CDR2 SVGEGT. V was clipped by 11 bases and J by 2 bases, with 7 bases between them. The CDR3 consists of 12 residues. CDR3 nucleotides: TGTGCCCTACGTACTGGGGCCAACGTCCTGACTTTC. Its translation is CALRTGANVLTF.

The table lists this clonotype with a few counts. The chain recombines TRBV5-1 with TRBJ2-3; 12 nucleotides align to TRBD2. V was pared by 4 bases and J by 2 bases, with 8 bases of the junction left unmatched. Germline V gene sequence: CDR1 SGHRS, CDR2 YFSETQ. CDR3 size: 17 residues. CDR3 residues: CASSPRTSGIPTDTQYF. DNA for the CDR3: TGCGCCAGCAGCCCCAGGACTAGCGGGATCCCCACAGATACGCAGTATTTT.

This rearrangement joins TRBV18 to TRBJ1-2; perhaps TRBD1 as D (6 bases). The CDR3 spans 11 residues. V lost 3 bases and J 7 bases, leaving 6 bases between the germline ends. Germline CDR1 is KGHSH and CDR2 is LQKENI. The CDR3 coding sequence is TGTGCCAGCTCACCGGACAGTGGCTACACCTTC. Translating it yields CASSPDSGYTF.

In its sample, this clonotype was seen a few times. V usage is TRBV19 and J usage is TRBJ2-2; D may match TRBD1 or TRBD2 (5 bases each). The CDR3 sequence is 15 residues long. Trimming removed 4 bases from V and 5 bases from J, with 14 bases in between. CDR1 and CDR2 from the germline V gene are LNHDA and SQIVND (reference sequence). The CDR3 spells CASSTGTLGTGELFF. In DNA, the CDR3 is TGTGCCAGTAGTACTGGGACCTTGGGGACCGGGGAGCTGTTTTTT. Combining the CDR3 with reference TRBV19 and TRBJ2-2 gives the whole variable domain DGGITQSPKYLFRKEGQNVTLSCEQNLNHDAMYWYRQDPGQGLRLIYYSQIVNDFQKGDIAEGYSVSREKKESFPLTVTSAQKNPTAFYLCASSTGTLGTGELFFGEGSRLTVL.

The rearrangement uses TRBV24-1 and TRBJ2-3; unclear D gene. The germline V gene has CDR1 KGHDR and CDR2 SFDVKD. Trimming shortened V by 3 bases and J by 6 bases, and 9 bases separated the two germline ends. The CDR3 is made up of 13 amino acids. The CDR3 coding sequence is TGTGCCACCAGTGATCGGCAGTTCGATACGCAGTATTTT. It yields the protein CATSDRQFDTQYF.

The chain has TRBV12-3 or TRBV12-4 and TRBJ2-3; TRBD2 matches 11 bases. The ends lost 6 bases at V and 4 bases at J; junction bases unmatched: 6. The CDR3 covers 15 residues. Here the CDR3 DNA reads TGTGCCAGCAGACTAGCGGGGGTTCCCGCAGATACGCAGTATTTT. It translates to CASRLAGVPADTQYF.

The rearrangement uses TRBV13 and TRBJ2-3; D is perhaps TRBD2 (5 bases). The germline gives CDR1 PRHDT, CDR2 FYEKMQ (reference sequence). CDR3 length: 14 amino acids. V gave up 3 bases and J gave up 5 bases, with 12 bases separating them. The CDR3 loop is CASSLGSREDTQYF. In DNA, the CDR3 is TGTGCCAGCAGCTTGGGATCGAGGGAAGATACGCAGTATTTT.

This clonotype was counted many times. The V gene is TRBV5-1, the J gene TRBJ2-1; TRBD2 aligns across 8 bases. Germline CDR1 is SGHRS and CDR2 is YFSETQ. CDR3 size: 13 residues. Trimming cost V 4 bases and J 10 bases; bases outside gene matches: 7. The CDR3 DNA follows: TGCGCCAGCAGCGAACTAGCGGACCTAGAGCAGTTCTTC. Protein: CASSELADLEQFF.